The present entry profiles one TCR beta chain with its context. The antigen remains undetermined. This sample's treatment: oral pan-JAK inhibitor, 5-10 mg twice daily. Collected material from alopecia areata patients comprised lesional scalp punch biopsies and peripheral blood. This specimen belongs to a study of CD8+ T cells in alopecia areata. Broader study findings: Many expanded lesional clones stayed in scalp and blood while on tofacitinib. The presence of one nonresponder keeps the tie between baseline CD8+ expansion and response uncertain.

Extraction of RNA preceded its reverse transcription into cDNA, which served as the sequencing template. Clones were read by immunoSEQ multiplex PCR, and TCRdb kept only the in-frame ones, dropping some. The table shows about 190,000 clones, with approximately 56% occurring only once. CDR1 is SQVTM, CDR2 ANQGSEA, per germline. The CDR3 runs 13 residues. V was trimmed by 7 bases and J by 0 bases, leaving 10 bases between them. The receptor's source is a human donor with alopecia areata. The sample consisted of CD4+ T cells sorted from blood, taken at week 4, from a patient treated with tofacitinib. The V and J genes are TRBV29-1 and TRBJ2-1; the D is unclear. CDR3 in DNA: TGCAGCGCATTCATAGGCTCCTACAATGAGCAGTTCTTC. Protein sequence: CSAFIGSYNEQFF.